These 5 T cell receptor beta chains came from one sample sequenced in a study of T cell repertoires and Cas9 in healthy adults. Assay: immunoSEQ multiplex PCR; the TCRdb copy retains only in-frame clones and omits some. The repertoire has about 22,000 clones, roughly 90% of them found once; the top ten carry about 0.9%. The sequencing sample was made of CD4+ effector T cells (CD127+, CD25-, CD137-, CD154-) from PBMCs; culture status not recorded. These receptors were obtained from a human donor in good health.

The V gene is TRBV27, the J gene TRBJ1-2, with D uncertain. This CDR3 region has 18 residues. V gave up 0 bases and J gave up 4 bases, with 21 bases separating them. Germline loops: CDR1 MNHEY, CDR2 SMNVEV (reference sequence). Written as DNA, the CDR3 is TGTGCCAGCAGTTTATCGGTCAAAGAGGGCCCCCGGGGCTATGGCTACACCTTC. It is translated as CASSLSVKEGPRGYGYTF.

This chain uses TRBV6-5 with TRBJ2-1, with 10 positions matching TRBD1. CDR1 and CDR2 (germline): MNHEY, SVGAGI. Losses at the gene ends were 6 bases for V and 3 bases for J; bases not matched to a gene: 2. The length of the CDR3 is 14 residues. In nucleotides, the CDR3 is TGTGCCAGCAGCTGGACAGGGGGCTACAATGAGCAGTTCTTC. It translates to CASSWTGGYNEQFF.

The rearrangement uses TRBV5-4 and TRBJ1-6, with a tentative D call TRBD1 (6 bases). Germline CDR1 and CDR2: SGHNT and YYREEE (reference sequence). The CDR3 is 15 residues long. Trimming pared 0 bases from V and 9 bases from J, leaving 13 bases between. CDR3 sequence: CASSLEGTRASPLHF. In DNA, the CDR3 is TGTGCCAGCAGCTTGGAGGGGACACGAGCTTCACCCCTCCACTTT.

The chain employs TRBV7-9 and TRBJ1-5; perhaps TRBD1 as D (5 bases). CDR3 size: 14 residues. Trimming left V 9 bases short and J 5 bases short, with 17 bases between. From germline, CDR1 is SEHNR and CDR2 FQNEAQ (reference sequence). This CDR3 is CASRGLGVDQPQHF. In DNA, the CDR3 is TGTGCCAGTAGAGGGCTGGGGGTGGATCAGCCCCAGCATTTT.

In this sample, this clone turned up once. V usage is TRBV4-1 and J usage is TRBJ1-1, with TRBD1 matching over 8 bases. J was trimmed by 0 bases and V by 2 bases; bases with no gene match: 2. Germline values: CDR1 MGHRA, CDR2 YSYEKL. CDR3 length equals 15 residues. The CDR3 protein is CASSQRTGLNTEAFF. CDR3 coding DNA: TGCGCCAGCAGCCAAAGGACAGGGTTGAACACTGAAGCTTTCTTT.